The 16 T cell receptor beta chains presented below share a single source sample, sequenced in a study of blood T cell repertoires in COVID-19 (dated by TCRdb to the early 2020s). Library preparation was by the immunoSEQ multiplex PCR assay. TCRdb limited this immuneACCESS table to in-frame rearrangements with V and J called. A share of clones is missing; checked studies link under half to unresolved V genes, and the rest is unexplained. The sample contains more than 150,000 clones, about four fifths of them found a single time. The ten largest clones take up 10% to 15% of the sample. The specimen sequenced was peripheral blood. The receptors originated from a woman of 80 years or more with COVID-19, enrolled during active disease.

The chain joins TRBV18 to TRBJ2-2; D is unresolved. CDR1 and CDR2 from the germline V gene are KGHSH and LQKENI. The CDR3 loop spans 12 amino acids. Between the trimmed V and J ends, which lost 7 bases and 6 bases, there was a span of 9 bases. The CDR3 DNA sequence: TGTGCCAGCTGTCCAGGTCCCGGGGAGCTGTTTTTT. This gives the protein CASCPGPGELFF.

V gene TRBV9 combines with J gene TRBJ1-2; D may be TRBD1 (5 bases). V was cut by 0 bases and J by 0 bases, with 9 bases left in between. Germline V CDR1 and CDR2: SGDLS, YYNGEE. This CDR3 comprises 15 residues. The CDR3 bases are TGTGCCAGCAGCGTAGATGGGGGGACTAACTATGGCTACACCTTC. This codes for CASSVDGGTNYGYTF.

The V call is TRBV5-1, the J call TRBJ1-2; no clear D. The CDR3 is made up of 15 amino acids. The V gene's germline CDR1 is SGHRS and CDR2 YFSETQ. V gave up 0 bases and J gave up 0 bases, with 9 bases separating them. The CDR3 nucleotides are TGCGCCAGCAGCTTGGGTCAGGATTCTAACTATGGCTACACCTTC. Protein: CASSLGQDSNYGYTF. Together with reference TRBV5-1 and TRBJ1-2, the CDR3 gives the full variable domain: KAGVTQTPRYLIKTRGQQVTLSCSPISGHRSVSWYQQTPGQGLQFLFEYFSETQRNKGNFPGRFSGRQFSNSRSEMNVSTLELGDSALYLCASSLGQDSNYGYTFGSGTRLTVV.

The chain couples TRBV6-6 to TRBJ2-1, with TRBD1 matching 8 bases. Germline V gene data show CDR1 as MNHNY and CDR2 as SVGAGI (reference sequence). V was clipped by 1 base and J by 8 bases; unmatched bases: 10. The CDR3 extends over 16 amino acids. The CDR3 protein is CASSYWQGAITDEQFF. CDR3 nucleotides: TGTGCCAGCAGTTACTGGCAGGGGGCTATTACGGATGAGCAGTTCTTC.

This clone has a single count. The rearrangement links TRBV7-6 to TRBJ1-5, with D maybe TRBD1 (5 bases). Trimming shortened V by 2 bases and J by 6 bases, and 14 bases separated the two germline ends. Germline V CDR1 and CDR2: SGHVS, FNYEAQ. The CDR3 is 15 residues long. CDR3 loop: CASSLTGGGVQPQHF. Written as DNA, the CDR3 is TGTGCCAGCAGCTTAACGGGGGGTGGGGTTCAGCCCCAGCATTTT.

V usage is TRBV11-3 and J usage is TRBJ2-1, with a weak D call TRBD1 (6 bases). There are 14 residues in the CDR3. Germline V lookup: CDR1 SGHNT, CDR2 YENEEA. Trimming left V 6 bases short and J 6 bases short, with 15 bases between. CDR3 DNA sequence: TGTGCCAGCAGTAGGATTCAGGGGAGCAATGAGCAGTTCTTC. It codes for CASSRIQGSNEQFF.

This sequence joins TRBV4-2 and TRBJ2-1; maybe TRBD2 (5 bases). The germline V and J ends were trimmed by 4 bases and 5 bases, with 15 bases remaining between them. CDR3 length: 15 amino acids. CDR1 is LGHNA, CDR2 YNFKEQ, per germline. Written as DNA, the CDR3 is TGTGCCAGCAGCCTAGCGTTTAGGAACGACAATGAGCAGTTCTTC. Protein sequence: CASSLAFRNDNEQFF.

V gene TRBV6-5 combines with J gene TRBJ2-2; weak D call: TRBD1 (6 bases). V lost 0 bases and J lost 3, with 11 bases in between. The CDR3 totals 16 residues. Germline V lookup: CDR1 MNHEY, CDR2 SVGAGI. The CDR3 spells CASSYSGTHYTGELFF. The DNA of the CDR3 is TGTGCCAGCAGTTACTCAGGGACACATTACACCGGGGAGCTGTTTTTT.

The rearrangement links TRBV9 to TRBJ1-2; 9 nucleotides match TRBD1. J gave up 4 bases and V 3 bases, and 4 bases lay outside the gene matches. CDR3 length: 14 residues. Germline V CDR1 and CDR2: SGDLS, YYNGEE. CDR3 DNA sequence: TGTGCCAGCAGCGGTGGACAGGGGACCTATGGCTACACCTTC. Protein product: CASSGGQGTYGYTF. Combining the CDR3 with reference TRBV9 and TRBJ1-2 gives the whole variable domain DSGVTQTPKHLITATGQRVTLRCSPRSGDLSVYWYQQSLDQGLQFLIQYYNGEERAKGNILERFSAQQFPDLHSELNLSSLELGDSALYFCASSGGQGTYGYTFGSGTRLTVV.

The chain combines TRBV12-3 or TRBV12-4 with TRBJ1-1, with TRBD1 as a possible D gene (5 bases). This CDR3 region has 12 residues. Trimming removed 3 bases at V and 10 bases at J, with 12 bases between. The CDR3 is CASSFGAPAAFF. The CDR3 DNA reads TGTGCCAGCAGTTTTGGGGCTCCCGCAGCTTTCTTT.

The J gene is TRBJ1-6, the V gene TRBV7-9; no reliable D call. The CDR3 runs to 13 residues. Trimming left V 2 bases short and J 8 bases short, with 7 bases between. From germline, CDR1 is SEHNR and CDR2 FQNEAQ (reference sequence). CDR3 sequence: CASSLTQDSPLHF. Here the CDR3 DNA reads TGTGCCAGCAGCTTAACGCAGGATTCACCCCTCCACTTT.

The gene calls are TRBV7-9 and TRBJ1-5; TRBD1 might be the D (6 bases). Trimming took 5 bases from V and 2 from J, leaving 19 bases between them. The CDR3 covers 17 residues. Germline assignment: CDR1 SEHNR and CDR2 FQNEAQ (reference sequence). The CDR3 nucleotides read TGTGCCAGCAGCCAAGACTTCCAGGGGTTCGGCAATCAGCCCCAGCATTTT. Translation gives CASSQDFQGFGNQPQHF.

This chain uses TRBV7-3 with TRBJ2-3; D perhaps matches TRBD1 (6 bases). CDR1 and CDR2 (germline): SGHTA, FQGTGA. Trimming removed 5 bases at V and 5 bases at J, with 11 bases between. The CDR3 has 13 amino acids. The CDR3 loop reads CASSQGPRDTQYF. The CDR3 nucleotides read TGTGCCAGCAGCCAGGGGCCTCGAGATACGCAGTATTTT.

The genes are TRBV6-2 or TRBV6-3 and TRBJ2-2, with 8 bases matching TRBD2. Germline CDR1 and CDR2: MNHEY and SVGEGT. The CDR3 is made up of 18 amino acids. Unmatched junction bases numbered 12, after V lost 3 bases and J lost 3 bases. CDR3 nucleotide sequence: TGTGCCAGCAGTTATGATTCTTACGGGAGGGGATACACCGGGGAGCTGTTTTTT. It encodes CASSYDSYGRGYTGELFF.

This chain connects TRBV7-4 to TRBJ1-5; the match to TRBD1 covers 7 bases. Trimming at V came to 1 base and at J to 5 bases, leaving 11 bases not matched to a gene. The CDR3 sequence is 17 residues long. Germline V gene data show CDR1 as SGHVT and CDR2 as SQSDAQ. The CDR3 spells CASSLGTLEGGDQPQHF. The CDR3 DNA follows: TGTGCCAGCAGCTTAGGGACTCTCGAAGGGGGCGATCAGCCCCAGCATTTT. Combining the CDR3 with reference TRBV7-4 and TRBJ1-5 gives the whole variable domain GAGVSQSPRYKVAKRGRDVALRCDSISGHVTLYWYRQTLGQGSEVLTYSQSDAQRDKSGRPSGRFSAERPERSVSTLKIQRTEQGDSAVYLCASSLGTLEGGDQPQHFGDGTRLSIL.

The CDR3 loop reads CASSFFLRSAGVVQFF. The CDR3 region has the DNA TGTGCCAGCAGTTTTTTCTTGCGATCAGCGGGAGTGGTGCAGTTCTTC. The chain joins TRBV27 to TRBJ2-1; 8 positions agree with TRBD2. Germline V gene sequence: CDR1 MNHEY, CDR2 SMNVEV (reference sequence). The CDR3 length is 16 residues. V shed 3 bases, J shed 12 bases, and the junction held 16 bases outside the gene matches.